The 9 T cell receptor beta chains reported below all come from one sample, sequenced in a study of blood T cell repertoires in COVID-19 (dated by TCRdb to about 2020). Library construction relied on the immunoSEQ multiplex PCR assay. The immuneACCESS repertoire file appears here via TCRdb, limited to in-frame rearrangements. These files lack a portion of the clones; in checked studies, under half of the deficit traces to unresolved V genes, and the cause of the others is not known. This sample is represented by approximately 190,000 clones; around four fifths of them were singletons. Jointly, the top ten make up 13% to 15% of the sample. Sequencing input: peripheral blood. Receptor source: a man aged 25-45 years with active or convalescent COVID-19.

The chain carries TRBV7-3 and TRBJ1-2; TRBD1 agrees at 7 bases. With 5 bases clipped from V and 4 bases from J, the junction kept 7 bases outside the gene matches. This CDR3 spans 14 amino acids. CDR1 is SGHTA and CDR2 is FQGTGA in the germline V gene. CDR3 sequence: CASSLGGVGYGYTF. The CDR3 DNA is TGTGCCAGCAGCCTAGGGGGCGTAGGCTATGGCTACACCTTC.

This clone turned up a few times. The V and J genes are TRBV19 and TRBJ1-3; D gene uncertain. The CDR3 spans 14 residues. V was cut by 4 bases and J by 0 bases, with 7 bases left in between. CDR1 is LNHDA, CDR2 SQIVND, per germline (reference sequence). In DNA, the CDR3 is TGTGCCAGTAGTAAACAGCACTCTGGAAACACCATATATTTT. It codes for CASSKQHSGNTIYF.

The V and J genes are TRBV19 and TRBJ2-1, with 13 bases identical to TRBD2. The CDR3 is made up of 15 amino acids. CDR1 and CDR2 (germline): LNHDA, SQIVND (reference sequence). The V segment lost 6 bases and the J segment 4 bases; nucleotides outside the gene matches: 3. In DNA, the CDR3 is TGTGCCAGTAGCGGGACTAGCGGGGAGTACAATGAGCAGTTCTTC. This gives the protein CASSGTSGEYNEQFF. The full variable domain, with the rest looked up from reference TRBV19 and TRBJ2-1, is DGGITQSPKYLFRKEGQNVTLSCEQNLNHDAMYWYRQDPGQGLRLIYYSQIVNDFQKGDIAEGYSVSREKKESFPLTVTSAQKNPTAFYLCASSGTSGEYNEQFFGPGTRLTVL.

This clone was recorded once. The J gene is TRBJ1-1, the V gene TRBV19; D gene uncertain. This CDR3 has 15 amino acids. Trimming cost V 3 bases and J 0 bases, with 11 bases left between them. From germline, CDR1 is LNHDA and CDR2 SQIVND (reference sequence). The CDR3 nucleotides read TGTGCCAGTAGTATCGGCGGCATCATGAACACTGAAGCTTTCTTT. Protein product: CASSIGGIMNTEAFF.

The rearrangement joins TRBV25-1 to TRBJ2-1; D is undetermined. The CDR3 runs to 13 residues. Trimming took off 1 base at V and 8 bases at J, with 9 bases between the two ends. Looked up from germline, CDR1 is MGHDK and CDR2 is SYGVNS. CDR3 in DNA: TGTGCCAGCAGTGAATCAATAGAGTATGAGCAGTTCTTC. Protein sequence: CASSESIEYEQFF.

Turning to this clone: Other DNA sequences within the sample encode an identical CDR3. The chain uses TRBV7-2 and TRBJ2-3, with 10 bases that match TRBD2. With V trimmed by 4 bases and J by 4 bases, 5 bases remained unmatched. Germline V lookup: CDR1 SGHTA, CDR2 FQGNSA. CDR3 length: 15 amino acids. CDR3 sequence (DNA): TGTGCCAGCAGCTCTACTAGCGGGGTGTCAGATACGCAGTATTTT. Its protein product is CASSSTSGVSDTQYF. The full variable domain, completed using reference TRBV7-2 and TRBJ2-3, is GAGVSQSPSNKVTEKGKDVELRCDPISGHTALYWYRQSLGQGLEFLIYFQGNSAPDKSGLPSDRFSAERTGGSVSTLTIQRTQQEDSAVYLCASSSTSGVSDTQYFGPGTRLTVL.

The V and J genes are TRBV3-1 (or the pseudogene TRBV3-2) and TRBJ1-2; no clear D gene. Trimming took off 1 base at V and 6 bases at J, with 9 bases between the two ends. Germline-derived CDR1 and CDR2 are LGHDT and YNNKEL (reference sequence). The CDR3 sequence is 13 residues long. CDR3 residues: CASSQARKHGYTF. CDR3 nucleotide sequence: TGTGCCAGCAGCCAAGCCAGGAAACATGGCTACACCTTC.

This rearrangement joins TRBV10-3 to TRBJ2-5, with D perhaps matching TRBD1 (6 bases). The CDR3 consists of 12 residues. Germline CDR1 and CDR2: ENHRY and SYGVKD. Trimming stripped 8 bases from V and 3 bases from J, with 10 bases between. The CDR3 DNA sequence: TGTGCCATCGGGGGCTATGAAGAGACCCAGTACTTC. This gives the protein CAIGGYEETQYF.

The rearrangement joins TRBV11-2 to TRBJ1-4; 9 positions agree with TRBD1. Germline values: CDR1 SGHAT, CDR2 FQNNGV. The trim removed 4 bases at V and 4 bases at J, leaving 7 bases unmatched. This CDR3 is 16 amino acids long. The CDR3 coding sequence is TGTGCCAGCAGCTCATACAGGGGGCCCAATAATGAAAAACTGTTTTTT. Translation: CASSSYRGPNNEKLFF.